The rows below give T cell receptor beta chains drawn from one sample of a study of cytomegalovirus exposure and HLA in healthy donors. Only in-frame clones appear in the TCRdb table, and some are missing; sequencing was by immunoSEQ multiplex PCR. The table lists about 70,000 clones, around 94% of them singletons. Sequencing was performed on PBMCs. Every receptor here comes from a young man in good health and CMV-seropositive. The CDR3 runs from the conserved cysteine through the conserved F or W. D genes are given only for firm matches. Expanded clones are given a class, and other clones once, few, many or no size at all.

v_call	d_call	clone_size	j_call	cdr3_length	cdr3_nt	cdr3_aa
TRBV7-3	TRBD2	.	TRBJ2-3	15	TGTGCCAGCAGCCTTGGGACTAGTCGCACAGATACGCAGTATTTT	CASSLGTSRTDTQYF
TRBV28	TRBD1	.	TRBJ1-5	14	TGTGCCACCTATACCGGGACAGCAAATCAGCCCCAGCATTTT	CATYTGTANQPQHF
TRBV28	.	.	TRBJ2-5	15	TGTGCCAGCAGTTTCGGTGGGACTTGGCGGGAGACCCAGTACTTC	CASSFGGTWRETQYF
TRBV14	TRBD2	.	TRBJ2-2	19	TGTGCCAGCAGCCAAGATGTGGGACTAGCGGGAGAATACGGCGGGGAGCTGTTTTTT	CASSQDVGLAGEYGGELFF
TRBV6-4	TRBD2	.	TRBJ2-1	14	TGTGCCAGCAGTGAGGGACTAGACTACAATGAGCAGTTCTTC	CASSEGLDYNEQFF
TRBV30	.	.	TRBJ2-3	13	TGTGCCTGGAGTATACGGGGGACAGATACGCAGTATTTT	CAWSIRGTDTQYF
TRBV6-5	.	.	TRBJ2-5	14	TGTGCCAGCAGTGAAGGACAAGCCCAAGAGACCCAGTACTTC	CASSEGQAQETQYF
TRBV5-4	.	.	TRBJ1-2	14	TGTGCCAGCACAAACAGGGCGAGTAACTATGGCTACACCTTC	CASTNRASNYGYTF
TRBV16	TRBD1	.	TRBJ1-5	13	TGTGCCAGCAGCCGCACAGGGGACCAGCCCCAGCATTTT	CASSRTGDQPQHF
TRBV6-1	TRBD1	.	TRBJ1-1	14	TGTGCCAGCAGGCGGACAGGGTTAAACACTGAAGCTTTCTTT	CASRRTGLNTEAFF
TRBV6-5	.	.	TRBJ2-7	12	TGTGCCAGCAAGTCCGGGTCCTACGAGCAGTACTTC	CASKSGSYEQYF
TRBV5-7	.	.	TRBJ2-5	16	TGTGCCAGCAGCTCGAGGATTCAATCAGTCGGGGAGACCCAGTACTTC	CASSSRIQSVGETQYF
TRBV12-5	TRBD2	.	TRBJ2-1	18	TGTGCTAGTGGTTTGGGACTAGCGGGTGGGATGTCCTACAATGAGCAGTTCTTC	CASGLGLAGGMSYNEQFF
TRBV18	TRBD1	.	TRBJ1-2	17	TGTGCCAGCTCACCAGTAGGGGACAGGGTGATGAACTATGGCTACACCTTC	CASSPVGDRVMNYGYTF
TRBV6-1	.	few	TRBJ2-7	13	TGTGCCAGCGCCCGGGACACCAACTACGAGCAGTACTTC	CASARDTNYEQYF
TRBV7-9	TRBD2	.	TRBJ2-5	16	TGTGCCAGCAGCTCCCCAGCGGGAGGGGTTGGAGAGACCCAGTACTTC	CASSSPAGGVGETQYF
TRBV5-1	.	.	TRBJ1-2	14	TGCGCCAGCAGCTTGGCGAAGGGGAACTATGGCTACACCTTC	CASSLAKGNYGYTF
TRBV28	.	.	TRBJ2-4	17	TGTGCCAGCAGCCTTCTTGGGAGTAATCTAGCCAAAAACATTCAGTACTTC	CASSLLGSNLAKNIQYF
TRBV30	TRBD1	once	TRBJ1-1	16	TGTGCCTGGAGTGTTTGGACAGGGGGCGCTGGCACTGAAGCTTTCTTT	CAWSVWTGGAGTEAFF
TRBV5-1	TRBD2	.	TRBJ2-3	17	TGCGCCAGCAGCTTTAATAGCGGGAGGGCCTCGAAAGATACGCAGTATTTT	CASSFNSGRASKDTQYF
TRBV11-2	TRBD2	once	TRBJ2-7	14	TGTGCCAGCAGCCTAGGGACTAGCGGCTACGAGCAGTACTTC	CASSLGTSGYEQYF
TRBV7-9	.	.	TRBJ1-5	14	TGTGCCAGCAGCCCCAGGACAGAAAATCAGCCCCAGCATTTT	CASSPRTENQPQHF
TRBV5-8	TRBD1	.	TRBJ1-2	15	TGTGCCAGCAGGAATCCCGGGACAGGAGAAGGTGGCTACACCTTC	CASRNPGTGEGGYTF
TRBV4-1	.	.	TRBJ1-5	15	TGCGCCAGCAGCCAAGGGGAGGGAGATAATCAGCCCCAGCATTTT	CASSQGEGDNQPQHF
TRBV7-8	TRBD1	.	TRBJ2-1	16	TGTGCCAGCAGCTCGACAGGGATGGGCTCCTACAATGAGCAGTTCTTC	CASSSTGMGSYNEQFF
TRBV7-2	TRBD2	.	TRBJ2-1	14	TGTGCCAGCAGCATTAGCGGGACTTACAATGAGCAGTTCTTC	CASSISGTYNEQFF
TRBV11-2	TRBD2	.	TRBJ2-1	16	TGTGCCAGCAGCTGGACTAGCGGGAGGGGCGGCGATGAGCAGTTCTTC	CASSWTSGRGGDEQFF
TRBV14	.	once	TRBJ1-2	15	TGTGCCAGCAGCCAAAGCGGCGGAGGGAACTATGGCTACACCTTC	CASSQSGGGNYGYTF
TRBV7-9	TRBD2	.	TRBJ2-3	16	TGTGCCAGCAGCCTACCAGGAGCGGGAATCACAGATACGCAGTATTTT	CASSLPGAGITDTQYF
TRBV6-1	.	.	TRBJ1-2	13	TGTGCCAGCAGTGACAGGGGCATCGGTGGCTACACCTTC	CASSDRGIGGYTF
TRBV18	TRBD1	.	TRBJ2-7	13	TGTGCCAGCTCACCGGGGACAGCAAGCGAGCAGTACTTC	CASSPGTASEQYF
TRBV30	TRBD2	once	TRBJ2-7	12	TGTGCCTGGAGTCCCCCCGGGACTAGCACACGCTTC	CAWSPPGTSTRF
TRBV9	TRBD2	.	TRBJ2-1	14	TGTGCCAGCAGCGTAGTGGAGGGAGGGGTTGAGCAGTTCTTC	CASSVVEGGVEQFF
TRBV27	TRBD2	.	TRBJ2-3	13	TGTGCCAGCTCCAGCGGGAGTAGAGATACGCAGTATTTT	CASSSGSRDTQYF
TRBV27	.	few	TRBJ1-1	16	TGTGCCAGCAGTTTCAAGATTGAGCGGACGGAGACTGAAGCTTTCTTT	CASSFKIERTETEAFF
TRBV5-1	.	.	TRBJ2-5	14	TGCGCCAGCACAACCGGAGAGGGCCAAGAGACCCAGTACTTC	CASTTGEGQETQYF
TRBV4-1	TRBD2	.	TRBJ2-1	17	TGCGCCAGCAGCCAAGAAGGGACTAGCGGGACCTACAATGAGCAGTTCTTC	CASSQEGTSGTYNEQFF
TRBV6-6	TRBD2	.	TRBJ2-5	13	TGTGCCAGCAGTGGGGGACTAGCAGAGACCCAGTACTTC	CASSGGLAETQYF
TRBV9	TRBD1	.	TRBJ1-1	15	TGTGCCAGCAGCTTAGGGACAGGGGCGGGCACTGAAGCTTTCTTT	CASSLGTGAGTEAFF
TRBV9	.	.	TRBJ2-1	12	TGTGCCAGCGGGAGCTCCTACAATGAGCAGTTCTTC	CASGSSYNEQFF
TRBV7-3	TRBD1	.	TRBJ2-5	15	TGTGCCAGCAGCCCATCCGGACAGGGCCAAGAGACCCAGTACTTC	CASSPSGQGQETQYF
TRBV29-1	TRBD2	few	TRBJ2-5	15	TGCAGCGTGGCGGGAGGGAAGTCTTTTGTAGAGACCCAGTACTTC	CSVAGGKSFVETQYF
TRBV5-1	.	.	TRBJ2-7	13	TGCGCCAGCAGCTTGTCGCGAACCTACGAGCAGTACTTC	CASSLSRTYEQYF
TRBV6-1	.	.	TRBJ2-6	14	TGTGCCAGCAGTAATGCAGCTGGGGCCAACGTCCTGACTTTC	CASSNAAGANVLTF
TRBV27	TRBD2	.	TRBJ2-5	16	TGTGCCAGCAGTTTACAAGCGGGGGGGATTAAGGAGACCCAGTACTTC	CASSLQAGGIKETQYF
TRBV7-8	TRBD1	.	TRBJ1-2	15	TGTGCCAGCAGCTTAGGCGGACAGGGAATAGATGGCTACACCTTC	CASSLGGQGIDGYTF
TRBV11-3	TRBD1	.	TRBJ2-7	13	TGTGCCAGCAGCCAGACAGGGTCCTACGAGCAGTACTTC	CASSQTGSYEQYF
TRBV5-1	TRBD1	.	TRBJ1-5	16	TGCGCCAGCAGCTCTGGGACAGGGGGTTGGAATCAGCCCCAGCATTTT	CASSSGTGGWNQPQHF
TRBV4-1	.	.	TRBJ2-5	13	TGCGCCAGCAGCCAAGACCCAAAAGAGACCCAGTACTTC	CASSQDPKETQYF
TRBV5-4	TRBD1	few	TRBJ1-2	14	TGTGCCAGCAGCTCCTTGGACAGGGGAGGTGGCTACACCTTC	CASSSLDRGGGYTF